Here is one T cell receptor beta chain with its context. The sample belongs to a study of control samples from healthy donors and cancer patients. The CDR3 consists of 12 residues. V gave up 4 bases and J gave up 7 bases, with 10 bases separating them. The germline V gene encodes CDR1 LNHDA and CDR2 SQIVND (reference sequence). The repertoire was sequenced with immunoSEQ multiplex PCR; TCRdb's copy has only in-frame clones and lacks some. The table has about 120,000 clones, about 95% seen once. The V and J genes are TRBV19 and TRBJ1-1; D may be TRBD1 (6 bases). This TCR was sampled from a young man in good health. The sequencing sample was made of blood. The CDR3 DNA reads TGTGCCAGTAGTAGATGGGACATTGAAGCTTTCTTT. Translating gives CASSRWDIEAFF.